Listed here is a single T cell receptor beta chain. The data were taken from a study of cytomegalovirus exposure and HLA in healthy donors. The V end lost 3 bases, the J end lost 4 bases, and 21 bases lay between the germline ends. The CDR3 covers 17 residues. Germline CDR1 and CDR2: SNHLY and FYNNEI. PCR primers comprised 60 Vbeta and 13 Jbeta primers. Repertoires were generated with immunoSEQ multiplex PCR, while TCRdb's copy carries only in-frame clones and drops some. The sample has tens of thousands of clones. This chain links TRBV2 with TRBJ1-2; a possible D gene is TRBD1 (5 bases). The sequenced sample was PBMCs. This clonotype was sampled from a woman aged 35 to 49 in good health and CMV-seropositive. The CDR3 coding sequence is TGTGCCAGCAGTGACATACCGGGGCTCCCAGCGGGCTATGGCTACACCTTC. Protein product: CASSDIPGLPAGYGYTF. The entire variable domain, with the rest obtained from reference TRBV2 and TRBJ1-2, is as follows: EPEVTQTPSHQVTQMGQEVILRCVPISNHLYFYWYRQILGQKVEFLVSFYNNEISEKSEIFDDQFSVERPDGSNFTLKIRSTKLEDSAMYFCASSDIPGLPAGYGYTFGSGTRLTVV.